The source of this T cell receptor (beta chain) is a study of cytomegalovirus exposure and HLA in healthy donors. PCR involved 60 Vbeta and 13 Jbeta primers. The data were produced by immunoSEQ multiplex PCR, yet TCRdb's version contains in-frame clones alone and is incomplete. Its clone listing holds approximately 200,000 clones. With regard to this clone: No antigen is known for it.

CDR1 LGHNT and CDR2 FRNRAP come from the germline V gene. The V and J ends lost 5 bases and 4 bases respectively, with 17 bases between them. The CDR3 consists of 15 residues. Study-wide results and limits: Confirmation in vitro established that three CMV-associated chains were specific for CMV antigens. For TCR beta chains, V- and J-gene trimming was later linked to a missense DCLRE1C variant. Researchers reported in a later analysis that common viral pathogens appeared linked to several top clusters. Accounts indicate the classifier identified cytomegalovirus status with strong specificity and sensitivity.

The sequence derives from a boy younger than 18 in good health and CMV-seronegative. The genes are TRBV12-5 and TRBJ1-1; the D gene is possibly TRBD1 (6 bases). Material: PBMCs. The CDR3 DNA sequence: TGTGCTAGTGGTGCCCCACAGGGAAGGGGCACTGAAGCTTTCTTT. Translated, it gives CASGAPQGRGTEAFF. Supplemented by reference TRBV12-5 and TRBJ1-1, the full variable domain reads DARVTQTPRHKVTEMGQEVTMRCQPILGHNTVFWYRQTMMQGLELLAYFRNRAPLDDSGMPKDRFSAEMPDATLATLKIQPSEPRDSAVYFCASGAPQGRGTEAFFGQGTRLTVV.